The clone carrying this T cell receptor (beta chain) was seen a single time. Original processing notes: Amplification of reference gene primers was used by the study to estimate nucleated cell counts. The data were produced by immunoSEQ multiplex PCR, yet TCRdb's version contains in-frame clones alone and is incomplete. The V and J calls and clone size were taken over from that table, and D and trimming were inferred from the DNA. The table shows approximately 170,000 clones, with 70% to 90% occurring only once. Germline V gene sequence: CDR1 SGHTA, CDR2 FQGNSA. This CDR3 has 17 residues. V gave up 2 bases and J gave up 5 bases; unmatched junction bases: 8. The data stem from a study of blood T cell repertoires in COVID-19. Study-level information: Whether acute or convalescent, the COVID-19 samples came from the United States, Italy and Spain. In each case, the material was cDNA or gDNA derived from T cells, B-cell-depleted T cells, or PBMCs.

The chain joins TRBV7-2 to TRBJ2-5; the match to TRBD2 covers 13 bases. The sequenced material came from peripheral blood. The TCR comes from a human donor in a cohort sampled during active COVID-19. The DNA of the CDR3 is TGTGCCAGCAGCTTACGCCGACTAGCGGGAGGAACCGAGACCCAGTACTTC. Amino acid sequence: CASSLRRLAGGTETQYF.